The present TCR beta chain was sequenced within a study of molecular identifiers for immune sequencing clone quantification. Listed TCR primers and previously described methods were used for bulk TCR libraries. Each CDR3 protein gets one entry after TCRdb re-called the PCR reads with MiXCR. Among around 100,000 distinct CDR3 sequences listed, about 35% were seen once. V lost 8 bases and J lost 5, with 12 bases in between. The CDR3 loop spans 13 amino acids. Germline values: CDR1 SNHLY, CDR2 FYNNEI. Sequences were obtained from naive CD8+ T cells from blood, with Jurkat cell RNA spiked in. Described subset: FACS-sorted CD8+CD4-CCR7+CD45RA+ naive T cells. This TCR derives from a human donor in good health. Some libraries in this study had Jurkat cell RNA spiked in. The chain joins TRBV2 to TRBJ1-4, with no clear D. The CDR3 coding sequence is TGTGCCAGCTGGCGAGGCCCGAATGAAAAACTGTTTTTT. Protein product: CASWRGPNEKLFF.